The rows below give T cell receptor beta chains drawn from one sample of a study of untreated major depressive disorder. Generated by immunoSEQ multiplex PCR, the TCRdb table keeps only in-frame clones and is missing some. The sample consists of roughly 13,000 clones, about 93% of them appearing once. Sequences were obtained from CD4+ T cells from PBMCs. The origin of the receptors is a man younger than 45 with major depressive disorder. The CDR3 runs from the conserved cysteine through the conserved F or W. A D gene is named only where the DNA matches it firmly. The size entry is marked missing in some rows and otherwise reads once, few, many or a size class.

>TRBV5-6|.|TRBJ1-6|.
CASSLGGDGHSGNSPLHF
TGTGCCAGCAGCTTGGGGGGCGATGGTCACTCGGGGAATTCACCCCTCCACTTT
>TRBV6-5|.|TRBJ2-7|.
CASTDPGNSYEQYF
TGTGCCAGCACTGACCCAGGGAACTCCTACGAGCAGTACTTC
>TRBV7-9|.|TRBJ1-2|TRBD1
CASSRDRVSGYTF
TGTGCCAGCAGCCGTGACAGGGTTTCTGGCTACACCTTC
>TRBV2|.|TRBJ2-7|TRBD2
CASRALAGGSYEQYF
TGTGCCAGCAGGGCCCTAGCGGGGGGATCCTACGAGCAGTACTTC
>TRBV7-9|.|TRBJ2-5|.
CASSSLLSGQETQYF
TGTGCCAGCAGCTCCCTACTTTCGGGGCAAGAGACCCAGTACTTC
>TRBV10-3|.|TRBJ2-7|TRBD2
CAISESVTSGVPGEQYF
TGTGCCATCAGTGAGTCGGTCACTAGCGGGGTTCCTGGGGAGCAGTACTTC
>TRBV12-5|.|TRBJ2-3|TRBD1
CASGLGHSGGGTDTQYF
TGTGCTAGTGGTTTGGGACACTCAGGGGGAGGCACAGATACGCAGTATTTT
>TRBV5-1|.|TRBJ1-1|.
CASSLAEGTGEAFF
TGCGCCAGCAGCTTGGCAGAGGGGACGGGGGAAGCTTTCTTT
>TRBV29-1|.|TRBJ2-3|.
CSVEGLFSDTQYF
TGCAGCGTTGAGGGACTTTTTTCAGATACGCAGTATTTT
>TRBV18|.|TRBJ2-7|TRBD1
CASSPKGTGALYEQYF
TGTGCCAGCTCACCGAAAGGGACAGGCGCCCTCTACGAGCAGTACTTC
>TRBV5-4|.|TRBJ1-3|.
CASSTEGNTIYF
TGTGCCAGCAGCACGGAAGGAAACACCATATATTTT
>TRBV5-6|.|TRBJ2-1|TRBD1
CASSLEATGGPYNEQFF
TGTGCCAGCAGCTTGGAGGCAACAGGGGGTCCCTACAATGAGCAGTTCTTC
>TRBV9|.|TRBJ1-4|.
CASSAQTLSTNEKLFF
TGTGCCAGCAGCGCCCAGACCTTATCGACTAATGAAAAACTGTTTTTT
>TRBV28|.|TRBJ1-3|TRBD1
CASFPGQGSSGNTIYF
TGTGCCAGCTTCCCCGGACAGGGCAGCTCTGGAAACACCATATATTTT
>TRBV5-5|once|TRBJ1-6|.
CASSLVFGGSSYNSPLHF
TGTGCCAGCAGCTTGGTTTTCGGGGGGAGCTCCTATAATTCACCCCTCCACTTT
>TRBV9|.|TRBJ1-3|.
CASSAGPLVLGNTIYF
TGTGCCAGCAGCGCAGGACCACTGGTCCTTGGAAACACCATATATTTT
>TRBV7-4|.|TRBJ2-1|.
CASSLVVCPYNEQFF
TGTGCCAGCAGCTTAGTCGTTTGTCCCTACAATGAGCAGTTCTTC
>TRBV6-5|.|TRBJ1-1|.
CASSYSSQRSAEAFF
TGTGCCAGCAGTTACTCGAGCCAGCGTTCGGCTGAAGCTTTCTTT
>TRBV6-1|.|TRBJ2-2|.
CASSPRHPSGELFF
TGTGCCAGCAGTCCGCGGCACCCAAGCGGGGAGCTGTTTTTT
>TRBV5-6|.|TRBJ1-2|.
CASTLERVTYGYTF
TGTGCCAGCACCCTGGAGAGGGTTACCTATGGCTACACCTTC
>TRBV7-8|.|TRBJ2-2|TRBD1
CASSLQGQGPTGELFF
TGTGCCAGCAGCTTACAGGGACAGGGTCCCACCGGGGAGCTGTTTTTT
>TRBV2|.|TRBJ2-3|.
CASTPGHDTDTQYF
TGTGCCAGCACCCCAGGCCACGACACAGATACGCAGTATTTT
>TRBV2|few|TRBJ1-6|.
CASSVRTYNSPLHF
TGTGCCAGCAGTGTCCGGACCTATAATTCACCCCTCCACTTT
>TRBV5-1|.|TRBJ1-3|TRBD1
CASSLGTGDGNTIYF
TGCGCCAGCAGCTTGGGGACAGGGGATGGAAACACCATATATTTT
>TRBV11-2|.|TRBJ1-2|.
CASSLRVGGGYTF
TGTGCCAGCAGCCTGAGGGTTGGGGGTGGCTACACCTTC
>TRBV6-6|.|TRBJ2-7|.
CASSYQQGRMEQYF
TGTGCCAGCAGTTACCAACAGGGGAGGATGGAGCAGTACTTC
>TRBV6-5|few|TRBJ1-3|.
CASSLTGGRSGNTIYF
TGTGCCAGCAGTTTGACGGGGGGTCGCTCTGGAAACACCATATATTTT
>TRBV19|.|TRBJ1-5|TRBD1
CASSALGTGNQPQHF
TGTGCCAGTAGTGCTCTCGGGACAGGTAATCAGCCCCAGCATTTT
>TRBV14|.|TRBJ1-6|TRBD1
CASSQALDRATSPLHF
TGTGCCAGCAGCCAAGCCCTCGACAGGGCGACTTCACCCCTCCACTTT
>TRBV21-1|.|TRBJ1-1|.
CASSYRGNTEAFF
TGTGCCAGTTCCTACAGGGGGAACACTGAAGCTTTCTTT
>TRBV2|few|TRBJ1-2|.
CASSESGGYTF
TGTGCCAGCAGTGAAAGTGGGGGCTACACCTTC
>TRBV4-1|.|TRBJ1-4|.
CASSQESGRTTTNEKLFF
TGCGCCAGCAGCCAAGAATCGGGACGTACTACAACTAATGAAAAACTGTTTTTT
>TRBV5-4|.|TRBJ2-7|TRBD2
CASSPSGVSYEQYF
TGTGCCAGCAGCCCAAGCGGGGTGTCCTACGAGCAGTACTTC
>TRBV6-6|.|TRBJ1-2|.
CETREGLRSGGYTF
TGTGAAACCAGGGAGGGCCTTCGGTCAGGTGGCTACACCTTC
>TRBV2|.|TRBJ1-5|TRBD1
CAGSPTGGQPQHF
TGTGCCGGATCCCCCACAGGGGGCCAGCCCCAGCATTTT
>TRBV30|.|TRBJ1-4|.
CAWSVRRFATNEKLFF
TGTGCCTGGAGTGTGAGGCGGTTTGCAACTAATGAAAAACTGTTTTTT
>TRBV5-1|.|TRBJ2-5|.
CASSLGAGLQETQYF
TGCGCCAGCAGTTTGGGGGCGGGACTACAAGAGACCCAGTACTTC
>TRBV9|.|TRBJ2-3|TRBD2
CASSGWEGVADTQYF
TGTGCCAGCAGCGGATGGGAGGGAGTGGCAGATACGCAGTATTTT
>TRBV2|.|TRBJ2-5|.
CARGLGETQYF
TGTGCCAGGGGGTTGGGAGAGACCCAGTACTTC
>TRBV5-1|.|TRBJ2-7|TRBD1
CATRTGVSSYEQYF
TGCGCCACCCGGACAGGGGTAAGCTCCTACGAGCAGTACTTC
>TRBV18|.|TRBJ2-7|TRBD1
CASSSDRGNEQYF
TGTGCCAGCTCATCGGACAGGGGCAACGAGCAGTACTTC
>TRBV7-9|once|TRBJ1-3|.
CASSLGRTDYSGNTIYF
TGTGCCAGCAGCTTAGGACGGACAGACTACTCTGGAAACACCATATATTTT
>TRBV28|.|TRBJ2-7|TRBD2
CASSVTSGGYEQYF
TGTGCCAGCAGTGTGACTAGCGGGGGCTACGAGCAGTACTTC
>TRBV6-6|.|TRBJ1-1|.
CASSLGMNTEAFF
TGTGCCAGCTCCCTGGGGATGAACACTGAAGCTTTCTTT
>TRBV18|.|TRBJ2-3|.
CASSPRQNTDTQYF
TGTGCCAGCTCACCAAGGCAGAACACAGATACGCAGTATTTT
>TRBV5-1|.|TRBJ2-1|TRBD2
CASSLRGDPYNEQFF
TGCGCCAGCAGCTTGCGGGGGGACCCCTACAATGAGCAGTTCTTC
>TRBV5-4|.|TRBJ1-6|.
CASSRQGNSPLHF
TGTGCCAGCAGCCGCCAGGGGAATTCACCCCTCCACTTT
>TRBV2|.|TRBJ2-2|.
CATTAQASVTGELFF
TGTGCCACCACCGCCCAGGCTAGCGTGACCGGGGAGCTGTTTTTT
>TRBV6-1|once|TRBJ1-5|TRBD1
CASRGDRAIGPQHF
TGTGCCAGTAGAGGGGACAGAGCGATTGGGCCCCAGCATTTT
>TRBV2|.|TRBJ1-4|TRBD1
CASSERDSRELFF
TGTGCCAGCAGTGAAAGGGACAGTAGGGAACTGTTTTTT
>TRBV5-1|.|TRBJ1-1|.
CASSLTENTEAFF
TGCGCCAGCAGCTTGACAGAGAACACTGAAGCTTTCTTT
>TRBV6-6|.|TRBJ1-6|.
CASSYGDTNSPLHF
TGTGCCAGCAGTTACGGGGACACGAATTCACCCCTCCACTTT
>TRBV7-9|few|TRBJ1-2|TRBD1
CASSRTGGDYGYTF
TGTGCCAGCAGCCGGACAGGGGGTGACTATGGCTACACCTTC
>TRBV30|.|TRBJ1-1|.
CAWLLGLLNTEAFF
TGTGCCTGGCTCCTAGGGCTCTTGAACACTGAAGCTTTCTTT
>TRBV19|once|TRBJ2-7|TRBD1
CASSIPGQAYEQYF
TGTGCCAGTAGTATTCCGGGACAGGCCTACGAGCAGTACTTC
>TRBV28|.|TRBJ1-4|.
CASSLVIPNEKLFF
TGTGCCAGCAGTTTAGTTATTCCTAATGAAAAACTGTTTTTT
>TRBV2|.|TRBJ1-5|TRBD1
CASSEVRGRNQPQHF
TGTGCCAGCAGTGAAGTCAGGGGGAGGAATCAGCCCCAGCATTTT